This T cell receptor beta chain was observed in a study of blood T cell repertoires in COVID-19. In the study overall: Italy, Spain and the United States were the sources of the convalescent and acute COVID-19 samples.

Deletions cut 0 bases from V and 8 bases from J, with 9 bases between. The CDR3 covers 14 residues. Germline V CDR1 and CDR2: SGHRS, YFSETQ. As processed by the authors: Reference gene primers were amplified, and this amplification served to estimate nucleated cell counts. The method was immunoSEQ multiplex PCR; TCRdb's version includes in-frame clones alone and lacks a portion of them. V, J and clone size are taken as reported in that table, and D and trimming were inferred from the DNA itself. The data contain over 150,000 clones, roughly four fifths of them seen just once; the ten biggest clones take up approximately 7%.

Sequences were obtained from peripheral blood. The source is a human donor in a cohort sampled during active COVID-19. The V call is TRBV5-1, the J call TRBJ1-6, with D unresolved. The CDR3 here is CASSLEGRDSPLHF. The CDR3, as DNA: TGCGCCAGCAGCTTGGAAGGGAGGGATTCACCCCTCCACTTT.